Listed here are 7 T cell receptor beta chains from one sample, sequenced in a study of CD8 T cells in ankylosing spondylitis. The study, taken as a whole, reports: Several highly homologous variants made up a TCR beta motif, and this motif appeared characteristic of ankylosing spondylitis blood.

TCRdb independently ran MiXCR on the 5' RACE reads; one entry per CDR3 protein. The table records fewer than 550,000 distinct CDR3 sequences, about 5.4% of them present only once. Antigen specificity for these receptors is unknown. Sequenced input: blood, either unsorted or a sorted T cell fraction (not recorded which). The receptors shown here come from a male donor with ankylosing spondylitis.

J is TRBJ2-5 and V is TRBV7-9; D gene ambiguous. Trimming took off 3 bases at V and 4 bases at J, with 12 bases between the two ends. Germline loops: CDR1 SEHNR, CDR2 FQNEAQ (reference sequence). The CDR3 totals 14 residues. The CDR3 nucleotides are TGTGCCAGCAGCTTTCCCGGCCTTACAGAGACCCAGTACTTC. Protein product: CASSFPGLTETQYF.

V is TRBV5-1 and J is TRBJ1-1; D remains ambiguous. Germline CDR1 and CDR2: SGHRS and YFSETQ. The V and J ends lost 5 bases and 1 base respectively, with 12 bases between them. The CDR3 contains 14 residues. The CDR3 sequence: CASRPTDGNTEAFF. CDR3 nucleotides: TGCGCCAGCAGACCTACGGACGGGAACACTGAAGCTTTCTTT.

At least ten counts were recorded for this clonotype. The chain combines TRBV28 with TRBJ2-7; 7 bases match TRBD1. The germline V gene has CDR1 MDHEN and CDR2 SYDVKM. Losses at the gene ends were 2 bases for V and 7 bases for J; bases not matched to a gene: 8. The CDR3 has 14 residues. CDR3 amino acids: CASSLMTGLREQYF. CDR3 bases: TGTGCCAGCAGTTTAATGACAGGGTTGCGAGAGCAGTACTTC.

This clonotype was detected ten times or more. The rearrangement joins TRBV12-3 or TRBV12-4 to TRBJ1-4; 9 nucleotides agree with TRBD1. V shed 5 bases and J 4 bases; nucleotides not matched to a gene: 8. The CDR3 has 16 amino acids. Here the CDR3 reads CASSKGQGFSNEKLFF. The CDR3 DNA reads TGTGCCAGCAGTAAGGGACAGGGCTTTAGTAATGAAAAACTGTTTTTT.

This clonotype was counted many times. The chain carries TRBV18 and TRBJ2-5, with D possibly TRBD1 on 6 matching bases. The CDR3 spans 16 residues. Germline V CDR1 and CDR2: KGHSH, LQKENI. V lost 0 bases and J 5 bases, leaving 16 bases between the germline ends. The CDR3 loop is CASSPPNRAVGETQYF. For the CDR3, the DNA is TGTGCCAGCTCACCACCGAACAGGGCGGTAGGCGAGACCCAGTACTTC.

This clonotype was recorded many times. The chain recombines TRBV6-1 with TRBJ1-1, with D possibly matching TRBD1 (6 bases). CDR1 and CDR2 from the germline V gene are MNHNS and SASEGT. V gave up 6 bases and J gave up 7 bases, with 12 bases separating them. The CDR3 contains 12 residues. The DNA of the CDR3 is TGTGCCAGCAGAGGTCGGACAGATGAAGCTTTCTTT. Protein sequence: CASRGRTDEAFF.

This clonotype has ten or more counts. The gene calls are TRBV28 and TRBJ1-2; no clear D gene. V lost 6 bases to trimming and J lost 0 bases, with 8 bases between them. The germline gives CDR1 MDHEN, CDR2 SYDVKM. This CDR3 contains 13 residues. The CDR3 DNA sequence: TGTGCCAGCAGAAGTGGGGCTAACTATGGCTACACCTTC. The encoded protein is CASRSGANYGYTF.